These 14 T cell receptor beta chains were sequenced from one sample in a study of control samples from healthy donors and cancer patients. Clones were read by immunoSEQ multiplex PCR, and TCRdb kept only the in-frame ones, dropping some. Of fewer than 120,000 clones in the sample, 85% to 90% are singletons; the top ten hold roughly 4%. The source material was PBMCs. These receptors came from a woman aged 60 to 75 with lung cancer.

The J gene is TRBJ1-1, the V gene TRBV20-1; D not resolved. Germline loops: CDR1 DFQATT, CDR2 SNEGSKA (reference sequence). There are 11 residues in the CDR3. Trimming cost V 5 bases and J 6 bases, with 10 bases left between them. CDR3: CSAGVRAEAFF. In DNA form, the CDR3 reads TGCAGTGCTGGGGTTAGGGCTGAAGCTTTCTTT.

The J gene is TRBJ1-1, the V gene TRBV7-2; D is perhaps TRBD1 (6 bases). The CDR3 is 14 residues long. Trimming shortened V by 3 bases and J by 2 bases, and 10 bases separated the two germline ends. CDR1 SGHTA and CDR2 FQGNSA come from the germline V gene. CDR3 in DNA: TGTGCCAGCAGCTTTGACAGGTATAACACTGAAGCTTTCTTT. Translating gives CASSFDRYNTEAFF.

As DNA, the CDR3 is TGTGCCAGCAGCTCCGCCAGGGGGGACTCCTACGAGCAGTACTTC. Residues: CASSSARGDSYEQYF. This sequence joins TRBV11-3 and TRBJ2-7; tentative D call: TRBD1 (7 bases). The CDR3 is 15 amino acids. V was trimmed by 4 bases and J by 0 bases, leaving 13 bases between them. In germline, CDR1 is SGHNT, CDR2 YENEEA.

The genes are TRBV30 and TRBJ2-5; 11 bases map to TRBD2. The CDR3 has 14 amino acids. CDR1 GTSNPN and CDR2 SVGIG come from the germline V gene (reference sequence). V gave up 3 bases and J gave up 5 bases; unmatched junction bases: 5. CDR3 nucleotide sequence: TGTGCCTGGAGCGTAGCGGGAGGGGGGGAGACCCAGTACTTC. This translates into CAWSVAGGGETQYF.

The chain employs TRBV10-3 and TRBJ2-1; the D gene is possibly TRBD2 (5 bases). Trimming left V 4 bases short and J 2 bases short, with 12 bases between. Germline loops: CDR1 ENHRY, CDR2 SYGVKD. The CDR3 spans 15 residues. Written as DNA, the CDR3 is TGTGCCATCAGTGTCCGGGGTGATACCTACAATGAGCAGTTCTTC. Translating gives CAISVRGDTYNEQFF.

The chain is built from TRBV3-1 (or the pseudogene TRBV3-2) and TRBJ1-2, with D hard to call. Germline lookup yields CDR1 LGHDT and CDR2 YNNKEL (reference sequence). V shed 3 bases and J shed 6 bases, with 23 bases lying between them. The CDR3 is made up of 17 amino acids. CDR3 bases: TGTGCCAGCAGCCAGTCAGGCGCCCCTGGGCGACTCCATGGCTACACCTTC. Protein: CASSQSGAPGRLHGYTF.

The V call is TRBV9, the J call TRBJ1-4, with unresolved D. Trimming stripped 3 bases from V and 0 bases from J, with 9 bases between. Germline V gene data show CDR1 as SGDLS and CDR2 as YYNGEE. The CDR3 totals 15 residues. The CDR3 protein is CASSALGSTNEKLFF. CDR3 sequence (DNA): TGTGCCAGCAGCGCCTTGGGGTCAACTAATGAAAAACTGTTTTTT.

CDR3 protein: CASSQDPGRAISVGNTIYF. The CDR3 DNA follows: TGCGCCAGCAGCCAAGATCCGGGGCGTGCGATTTCCGTCGGAAACACCATATATTTT. The chain joins TRBV4-1 to TRBJ1-3; D may be TRBD1 (5 bases). From germline, CDR1 is MGHRA and CDR2 YSYEKL. Trimming took off 0 bases at V and 4 bases at J, with 22 bases between the two ends. The CDR3 consists of 19 residues.

This chain links TRBV6-5 with TRBJ2-3; tentative D call: TRBD1 (5 bases). V was shortened by 3 bases and J by 2 bases, with 12 bases between the two germline ends. CDR3 size: 15 residues. In germline, CDR1 is MNHEY, CDR2 SVGAGI. The chain's CDR3 is CASSYSGQVTDTQYF. CDR3 DNA sequence: TGTGCCAGCAGTTATTCCGGACAAGTCACAGATACGCAGTATTTT.

The V and J genes are TRBV11-3 and TRBJ2-2; D ambiguous. Trimming cost V 3 bases and J 7 bases, with 6 bases left between them. Germline loops: CDR1 SGHNT, CDR2 YENEEA. The CDR3 totals 12 residues. CDR3 bases: TGTGCCAGCAGCTTGGCCGGCGGGGAGCTGTTTTTT. This translates into CASSLAGGELFF.

The chain links TRBV2 to TRBJ2-1, with 8 bases lining up with TRBD2. J gave up 6 bases and V 4 bases, and 14 bases lay outside the gene matches. The CDR3 extends over 17 amino acids. In germline, CDR1 is SNHLY, CDR2 FYNNEI. In DNA, the CDR3 is TGTGCCAGCAGTGTTGTAGCGGGAAGGGGTCTTGGCAATGAGCAGTTCTTC. Translating it yields CASSVVAGRGLGNEQFF.

The count of this clone is one. The chain recombines TRBV30 with TRBJ2-1; D may be TRBD1 (5 bases). Looked up from germline, CDR1 is GTSNPN and CDR2 is SVGIG (reference sequence). V was cut by 5 bases and J by 2 bases, with 13 bases left in between. CDR3 length: 14 residues. The CDR3 DNA is TGTGCCTGGGGTCGACAGCTCGCCTACAATGAGCAGTTCTTC. Amino acid sequence: CAWGRQLAYNEQFF.

The chain is built from TRBV2 and TRBJ1-2; no reliable D call. Trimming shortened V by 8 bases and J by 4 bases, and 17 bases separated the two germline ends. The V gene's germline CDR1 is SNHLY and CDR2 FYNNEI. This CDR3 spans 14 amino acids. The CDR3 reads CASRKRWLSYGYTF. The CDR3 nucleotides read TGTGCCAGCCGGAAGAGATGGTTAAGCTATGGCTACACCTTC. The full variable domain, with the rest looked up from reference TRBV2 and TRBJ1-2, is EPEVTQTPSHQVTQMGQEVILRCVPISNHLYFYWYRQILGQKVEFLVSFYNNEISEKSEIFDDQFSVERPDGSNFTLKIRSTKLEDSAMYFCASRKRWLSYGYTFGSGTRLTVV.

V is TRBV18 and J is TRBJ2-1; D remains unclear. Germline V lookup: CDR1 KGHSH, CDR2 LQKENI. The CDR3 has 11 amino acids. V dropped 6 bases and J dropped 5 bases, with 5 bases sitting between them. CDR3 in DNA: TGTGCCAGCTCCTGGGACAATGAGCAGTTCTTC. It yields the protein CASSWDNEQFF.